This T cell receptor (beta chain) originates from a study of technical replicates of blood from a few donors. The CDR3 runs to 13 residues. V was cut by 8 bases and J by 3 bases, with 11 bases left in between. Germline CDR1 SGHVS, CDR2 FQNEAQ. Generated by immunoSEQ multiplex PCR, the TCRdb table keeps only in-frame clones and is missing some. The table includes some 80,000 clones, approximately 96% detected once. The sequence derives from a human donor in good health. This chain connects TRBV7-8 to TRBJ2-1, with a tentative D call TRBD2 (6 bases). Specimen: T cells isolated from PBMCs. The CDR3 region has the DNA TGTGCCAGCGGACGGGAGAGCTACAATGAGCAGTTCTTC. This codes for CASGRESYNEQFF. The full variable domain, completed using reference TRBV7-8 and TRBJ2-1, is GAGVSQSPRYKVAKRGQDVALRCDPISGHVSLFWYQQALGQGPEFLTYFQNEAQLDKSGLPSDRFFAERPEGSVSTLKIQRTQQEDSAVYLCASGRESYNEQFFGPGTRLTVL.